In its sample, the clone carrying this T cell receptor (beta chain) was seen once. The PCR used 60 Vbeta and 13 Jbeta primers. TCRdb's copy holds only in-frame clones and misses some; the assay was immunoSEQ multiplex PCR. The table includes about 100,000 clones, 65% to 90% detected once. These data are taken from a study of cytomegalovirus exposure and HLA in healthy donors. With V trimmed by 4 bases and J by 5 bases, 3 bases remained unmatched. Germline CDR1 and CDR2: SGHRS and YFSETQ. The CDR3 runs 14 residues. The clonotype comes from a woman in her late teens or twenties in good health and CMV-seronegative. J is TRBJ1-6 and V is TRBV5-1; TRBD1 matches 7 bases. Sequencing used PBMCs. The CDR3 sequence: CASSPQGNNSPLHF. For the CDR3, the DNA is TGCGCCAGCAGCCCACAGGGGAATAATTCACCCCTCCACTTT. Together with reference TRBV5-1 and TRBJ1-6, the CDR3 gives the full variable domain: KAGVTQTPRYLIKTRGQQVTLSCSPISGHRSVSWYQQTPGQGLQFLFEYFSETQRNKGNFPGRFSGRQFSNSRSEMNVSTLELGDSALYLCASSPQGNNSPLHFGNGTRLTVT.